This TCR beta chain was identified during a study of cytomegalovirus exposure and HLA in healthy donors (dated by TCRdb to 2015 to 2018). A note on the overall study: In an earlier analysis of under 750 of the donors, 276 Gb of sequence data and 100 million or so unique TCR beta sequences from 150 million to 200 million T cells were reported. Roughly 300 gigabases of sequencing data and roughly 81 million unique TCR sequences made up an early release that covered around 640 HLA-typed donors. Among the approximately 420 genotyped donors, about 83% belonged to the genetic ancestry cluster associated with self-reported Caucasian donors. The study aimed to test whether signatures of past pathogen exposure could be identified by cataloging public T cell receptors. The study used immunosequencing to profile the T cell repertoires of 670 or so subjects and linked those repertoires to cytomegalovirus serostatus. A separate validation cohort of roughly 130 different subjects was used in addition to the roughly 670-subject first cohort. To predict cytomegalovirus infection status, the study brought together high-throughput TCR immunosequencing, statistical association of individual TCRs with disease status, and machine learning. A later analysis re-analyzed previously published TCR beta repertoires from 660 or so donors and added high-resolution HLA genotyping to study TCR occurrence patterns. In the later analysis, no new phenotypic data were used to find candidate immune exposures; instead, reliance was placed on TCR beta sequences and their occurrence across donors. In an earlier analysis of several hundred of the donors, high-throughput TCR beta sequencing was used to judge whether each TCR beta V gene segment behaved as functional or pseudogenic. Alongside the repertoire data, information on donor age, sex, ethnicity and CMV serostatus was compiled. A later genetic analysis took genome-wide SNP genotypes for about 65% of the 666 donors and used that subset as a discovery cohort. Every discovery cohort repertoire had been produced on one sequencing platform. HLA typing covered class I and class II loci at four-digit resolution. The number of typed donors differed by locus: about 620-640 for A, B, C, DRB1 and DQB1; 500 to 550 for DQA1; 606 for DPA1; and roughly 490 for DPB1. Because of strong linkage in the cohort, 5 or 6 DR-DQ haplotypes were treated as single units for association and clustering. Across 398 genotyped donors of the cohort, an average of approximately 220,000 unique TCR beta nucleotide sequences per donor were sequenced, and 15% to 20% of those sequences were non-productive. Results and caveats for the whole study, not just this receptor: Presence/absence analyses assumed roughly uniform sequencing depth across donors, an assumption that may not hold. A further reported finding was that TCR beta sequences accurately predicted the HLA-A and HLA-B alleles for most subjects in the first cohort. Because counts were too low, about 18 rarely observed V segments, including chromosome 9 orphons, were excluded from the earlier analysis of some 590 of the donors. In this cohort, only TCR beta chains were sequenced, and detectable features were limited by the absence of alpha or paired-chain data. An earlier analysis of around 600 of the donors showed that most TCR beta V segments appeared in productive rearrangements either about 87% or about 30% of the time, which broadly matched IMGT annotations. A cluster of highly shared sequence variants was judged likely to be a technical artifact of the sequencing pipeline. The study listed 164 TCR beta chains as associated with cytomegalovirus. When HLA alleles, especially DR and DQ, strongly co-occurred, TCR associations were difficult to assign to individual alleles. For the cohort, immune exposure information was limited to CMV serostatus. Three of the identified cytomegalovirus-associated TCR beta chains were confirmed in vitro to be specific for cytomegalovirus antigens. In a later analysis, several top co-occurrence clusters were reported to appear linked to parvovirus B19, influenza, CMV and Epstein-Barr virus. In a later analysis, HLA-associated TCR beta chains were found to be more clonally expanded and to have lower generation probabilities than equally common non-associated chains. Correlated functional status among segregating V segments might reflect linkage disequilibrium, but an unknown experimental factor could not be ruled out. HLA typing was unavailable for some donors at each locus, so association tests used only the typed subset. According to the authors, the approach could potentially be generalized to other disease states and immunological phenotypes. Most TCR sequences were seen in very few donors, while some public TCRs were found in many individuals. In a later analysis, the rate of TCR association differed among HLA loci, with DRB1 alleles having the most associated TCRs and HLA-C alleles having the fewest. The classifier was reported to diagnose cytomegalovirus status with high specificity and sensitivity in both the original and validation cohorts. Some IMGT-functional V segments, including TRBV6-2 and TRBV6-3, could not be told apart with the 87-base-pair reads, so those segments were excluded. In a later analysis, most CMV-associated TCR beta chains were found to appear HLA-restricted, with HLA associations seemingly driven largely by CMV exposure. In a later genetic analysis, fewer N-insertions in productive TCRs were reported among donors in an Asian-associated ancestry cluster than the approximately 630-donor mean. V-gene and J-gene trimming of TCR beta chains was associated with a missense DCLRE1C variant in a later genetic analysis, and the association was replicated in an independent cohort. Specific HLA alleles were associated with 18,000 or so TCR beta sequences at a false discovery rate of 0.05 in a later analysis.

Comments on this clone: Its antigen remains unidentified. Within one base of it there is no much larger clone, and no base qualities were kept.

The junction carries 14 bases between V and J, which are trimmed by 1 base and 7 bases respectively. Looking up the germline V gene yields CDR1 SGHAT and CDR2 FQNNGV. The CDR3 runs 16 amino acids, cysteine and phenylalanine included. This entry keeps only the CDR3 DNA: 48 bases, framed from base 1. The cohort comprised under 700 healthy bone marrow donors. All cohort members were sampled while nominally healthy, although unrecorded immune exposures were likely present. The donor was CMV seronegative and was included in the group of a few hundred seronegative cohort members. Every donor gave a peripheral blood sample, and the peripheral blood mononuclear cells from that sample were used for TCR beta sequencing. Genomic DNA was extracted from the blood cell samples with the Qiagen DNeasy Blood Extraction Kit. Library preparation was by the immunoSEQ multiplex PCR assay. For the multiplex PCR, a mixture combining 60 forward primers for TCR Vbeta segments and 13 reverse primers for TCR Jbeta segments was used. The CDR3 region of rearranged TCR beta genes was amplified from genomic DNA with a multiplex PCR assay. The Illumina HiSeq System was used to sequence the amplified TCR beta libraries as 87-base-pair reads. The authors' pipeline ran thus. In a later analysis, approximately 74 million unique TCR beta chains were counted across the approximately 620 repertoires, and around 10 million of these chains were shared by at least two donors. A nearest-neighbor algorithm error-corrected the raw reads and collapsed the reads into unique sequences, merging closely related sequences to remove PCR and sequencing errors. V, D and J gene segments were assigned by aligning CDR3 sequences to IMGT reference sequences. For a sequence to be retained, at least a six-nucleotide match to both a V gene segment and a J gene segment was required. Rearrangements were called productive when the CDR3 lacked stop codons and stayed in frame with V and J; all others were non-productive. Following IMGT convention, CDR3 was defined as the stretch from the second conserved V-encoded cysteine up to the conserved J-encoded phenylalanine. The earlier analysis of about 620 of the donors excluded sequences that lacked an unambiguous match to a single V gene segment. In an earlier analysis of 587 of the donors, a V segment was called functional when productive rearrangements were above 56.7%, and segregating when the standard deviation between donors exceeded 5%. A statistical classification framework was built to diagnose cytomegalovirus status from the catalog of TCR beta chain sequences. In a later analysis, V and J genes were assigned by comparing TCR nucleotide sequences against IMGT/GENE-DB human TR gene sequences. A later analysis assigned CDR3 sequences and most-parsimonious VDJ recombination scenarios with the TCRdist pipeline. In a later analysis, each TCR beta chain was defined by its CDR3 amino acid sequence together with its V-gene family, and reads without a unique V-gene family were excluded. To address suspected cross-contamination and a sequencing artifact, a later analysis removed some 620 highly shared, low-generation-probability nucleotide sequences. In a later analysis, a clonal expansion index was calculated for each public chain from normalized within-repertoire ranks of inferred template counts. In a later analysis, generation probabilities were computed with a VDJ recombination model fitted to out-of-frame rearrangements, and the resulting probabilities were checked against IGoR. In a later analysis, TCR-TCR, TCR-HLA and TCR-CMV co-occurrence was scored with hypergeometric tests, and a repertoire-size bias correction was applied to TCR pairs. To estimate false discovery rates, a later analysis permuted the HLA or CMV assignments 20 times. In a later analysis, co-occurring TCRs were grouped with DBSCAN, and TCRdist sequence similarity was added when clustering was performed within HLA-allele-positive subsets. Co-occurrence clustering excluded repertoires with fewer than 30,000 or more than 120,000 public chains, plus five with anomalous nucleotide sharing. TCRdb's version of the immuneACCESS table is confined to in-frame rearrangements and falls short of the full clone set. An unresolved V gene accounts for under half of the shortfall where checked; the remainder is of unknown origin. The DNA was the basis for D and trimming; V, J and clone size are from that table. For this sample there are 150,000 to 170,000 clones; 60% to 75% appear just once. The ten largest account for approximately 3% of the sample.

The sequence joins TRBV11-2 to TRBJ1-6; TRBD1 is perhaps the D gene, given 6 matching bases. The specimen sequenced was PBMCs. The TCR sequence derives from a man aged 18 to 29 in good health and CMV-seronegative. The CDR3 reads CASSLGPPGGNSPLHF. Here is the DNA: TGTGCCAGCAGCTTAGGGCCGCCTGGGGGCAATTCACCCCTCCACTTT.